The 11 T cell receptor beta chains presented below share a single source sample, sequenced in a study of Tregs in tolerant kidney transplant recipients. This table comes from immunoSEQ multiplex PCR, and its TCRdb copy is limited to in-frame clones, with some not included. The sample consists of 75,000 to 85,000 clones, about 91% of them appearing once. The sequencing here drew on Tregs from blood, taken before the transplant. The receptors stem from a human donor who received a combined kidney and bone marrow transplant.

This chain joins TRBV25-1 and TRBJ2-1; the D is unclear. This CDR3 is 15 amino acids long. Between the trimmed V and J ends, which lost 3 bases and 0 bases, there was a span of 9 bases. CDR1 is MGHDK, CDR2 SYGVNS, per germline. CDR3 region: CASSDQYLSYNEQFF. The CDR3 region has the DNA TGTGCCAGCAGTGACCAGTACCTCTCCTACAATGAGCAGTTCTTC. The full variable domain, with the rest looked up from reference TRBV25-1 and TRBJ2-1, is EADIYQTPRYLVIGTGKKITLECSQTMGHDKMYWYQQDPGMELHLIHYSYGVNSTEKGDLSSESTVSRIRTEHFPLTLESARPSHTSQYLCASSDQYLSYNEQFFGPGTRLTVL.

This chain joins TRBV5-1 and TRBJ2-7, with 8 nucleotides matching TRBD2. The CDR3 contains 16 residues. CDR1 SGHRS and CDR2 YFSETQ come from the germline V gene. V lost 1 base to trimming and J lost 1 base; unmatched junction nucleotides: 7. CDR3 residues: CASSLNSGGFSYEQYF. For the CDR3, the DNA is TGCGCCAGCAGCTTGAACAGCGGGGGCTTTTCCTACGAGCAGTACTTC.

V gene TRBV7-9 combines with J gene TRBJ2-6; 9 nucleotides line up with TRBD1. The CDR3 contains 15 residues. Trimming cost V 6 bases and J 3 bases; bases outside gene matches: 3. From germline, CDR1 is SEHNR and CDR2 FQNEAQ (reference sequence). CDR3 sequence: CASRQGAHGANVLTF. The DNA of the CDR3 is TGTGCCAGCAGACAGGGGGCGCATGGGGCCAACGTCCTGACTTTC.

The genes are TRBV5-1 and TRBJ2-7; 10 positions agree with TRBD2. CDR3 length: 14 residues. The V and J ends lost 4 bases and 4 bases, in that order; junction bases with no gene match: 5. Germline V lookup: CDR1 SGHRS, CDR2 YFSETQ. For the CDR3, the DNA is TGCGCCAGCAGCCCTAGCGGGAGTGGATACGAGCAGTACTTC. Its translation: CASSPSGSGYEQYF.

The chain carries TRBV11-2 and TRBJ2-5; D is unresolved. This CDR3 has 13 residues. V lost 3 bases to trimming and J lost 1 base, with 6 bases between them. Germline V CDR1 and CDR2: SGHAT, FQNNGV. The CDR3 protein is CASSLDIQETQYF. CDR3 sequence (DNA): TGTGCCAGCAGCTTGGATATCCAAGAGACCCAGTACTTC. The full variable domain, with the rest looked up from reference TRBV11-2 and TRBJ2-5, is EAGVAQSPRYKIIEKRQSVAFWCNPISGHATLYWYQQILGQGPKLLIQFQNNGVVDDSQLPKDRFSAERLKGVDSTLKIQPAKLEDSAVYLCASSLDIQETQYFGPGTRLLVL.

The chain is built from TRBV2 and TRBJ2-7, with a weak D call TRBD2 (7 bases). This CDR3 region has 13 residues. Germline CDR1 and CDR2: SNHLY and FYNNEI. V was cut by 6 bases and J by 2 bases, with 11 bases left in between. The CDR3 nucleotides read TGTGCCAGCAGGAGGGGGACTACCTACGAGCAGTACTTC. Translated, it gives CASRRGTTYEQYF.

The chain uses TRBV5-4 and TRBJ1-1; D remains ambiguous. The V end lost 0 bases, the J end lost 0 bases, and 9 bases lay between the germline ends. Germline V CDR1 and CDR2: SGHNT, YYREEE (reference sequence). The CDR3 has 15 amino acids. The CDR3 reads CASSLGGGMNTEAFF. The CDR3 bases are TGTGCCAGCAGCTTGGGTGGAGGGATGAACACTGAAGCTTTCTTT.

This chain joins TRBV7-9 and TRBJ2-3; D remains ambiguous. This CDR3 is 13 amino acids long. Per the germline V gene, CDR1 is SEHNR and CDR2 is FQNEAQ (reference sequence). Trimming shortened V by 5 bases and J by 4 bases, and 10 bases separated the two germline ends. The CDR3 loop is CASSLPPADTQYF. Here the CDR3 DNA reads TGTGCCAGCAGCCTCCCTCCCGCAGATACGCAGTATTTT.

The genes are TRBV5-4 and TRBJ1-1; TRBD1 agrees at 9 bases. Germline-derived CDR1 and CDR2 are SGHNT and YYREEE (reference sequence). V lost 3 bases, J lost 6 bases, and 3 bases stayed unmatched. The CDR3 has 13 amino acids. This CDR3 is CASSWDRAAEAFF. CDR3 in DNA: TGTGCCAGCAGCTGGGACAGGGCAGCTGAAGCTTTCTTT.

This sequence joins TRBV11-2 and TRBJ2-6, with 7 bases that match TRBD1. CDR1 is SGHAT, CDR2 FQNNGV, per germline. There are 17 residues in the CDR3. Trimming cost V 5 bases and J 0 bases; bases outside gene matches: 7. The CDR3 reads CASSTGQARSGANVLTF. The CDR3 DNA follows: TGTGCCAGCAGCACCGGACAGGCCCGCTCTGGGGCCAACGTCCTGACTTTC. Full variable domain (missing parts from reference TRBV11-2 and TRBJ2-6): EAGVAQSPRYKIIEKRQSVAFWCNPISGHATLYWYQQILGQGPKLLIQFQNNGVVDDSQLPKDRFSAERLKGVDSTLKIQPAKLEDSAVYLCASSTGQARSGANVLTFGAGSRLTVL.

The V call is TRBV2, the J call TRBJ2-6; D gene uncertain. The CDR3 has 18 amino acids. Germline-derived CDR1 and CDR2 are SNHLY and FYNNEI. V lost 4 bases and J 0 bases, leaving 16 bases between the germline ends. CDR3 nucleotide sequence: TGTGCCAGCAGTGGCAACAGTTACCGTATCTCTGGGGCCAACGTCCTGACTTTC. This sequence encodes CASSGNSYRISGANVLTF.